This TCR beta chain was captured in a study of cytomegalovirus exposure and HLA in healthy donors. The primer mix had 60 Vbeta and 13 Jbeta primers. Using immunoSEQ multiplex PCR, the repertoire was profiled, and TCRdb retains in-frame clones only, with some absent. The table lists 160,000 or so clones, under 90% of them singletons. Concerning this clone: The antigen is not known.

The junction had 9 bases not matched to a gene; V was cut back by 0 bases and J by 3 bases. The CDR3 has 17 residues. CDR1 is MGHRA, CDR2 YSYEKL, per germline. Study-level findings and limits: Upon later analysis, TCR association rates were observed to vary by HLA locus, being highest for DRB1 and lowest for HLA-C. Exclusion as indistinguishable affected some V segments, including TRBV6-2 and TRBV6-3. Per a later analysis, HLA-associated TCR beta chains showed more clonal expansion than other, equally common TCR beta chains.

The chain links TRBV4-1 to TRBJ2-7, with 9 bases that match TRBD2. This TCR was recovered from a young man in good health and CMV-seronegative. Sequencing was performed on PBMCs. The chain's CDR3 is CASSQDTLAGINYEQYF. CDR3 bases: TGCGCCAGCAGCCAAGATACCCTAGCGGGGATCAACTACGAGCAGTACTTC.